These 11 T cell receptor beta chains were sequenced from one sample in a study of beta chain features in type 1 diabetes. Every bit of the isolated RNA underwent reverse transcription, so sequencing read expressed TCRB transcripts. Clones were read by immunoSEQ multiplex PCR, and TCRdb kept only the in-frame ones, dropping some. Of 500,000 to 700,000 clones listed, about a sixth are singletons. Sequencing was performed on naive CD4+ T cells from blood. These receptor sequences come from a man aged 18 to 30 in good health.

The chain has TRBV7-9 and TRBJ1-4, with D hard to call. This CDR3 comprises 16 residues. Germline CDR1 reads SEHNR; CDR2 reads FQNEAQ (reference sequence). Deletions cut 4 bases from V and 4 bases from J, with 16 bases between. CDR3 DNA sequence: TGTGCCAGCAGCTCGAGGTGGGAGCGGCTTAATGAAAAACTGTTTTTT. This translates into CASSSRWERLNEKLFF.

The chain carries TRBV6-5 and TRBJ2-7; TRBD1 is a possible D gene (6 bases). Trimming took 5 bases from V and 0 from J, leaving 14 bases between them. This CDR3 has 15 amino acids. Germline CDR1 reads MNHEY; CDR2 reads SVGAGI. CDR3 bases: TGTGCCAGCAGTCCTCAACAGGGCCACTCCTACGAGCAGTACTTC. Its translation: CASSPQQGHSYEQYF.

The chain links TRBV10-3 to TRBJ2-7; D might be TRBD2 (6 bases). Trimming removed 5 bases from V and 5 bases from J, with 16 bases in between. The germline V gene encodes CDR1 ENHRY and CDR2 SYGVKD. The CDR3 has 14 residues. The DNA for the CDR3 is TGTGCCATCAGTCCAGTGGGCGGAGGGAACGAGCAGTACTTC. Amino acid sequence: CAISPVGGGNEQYF.

In its sample, this clone was seen a few times. The rearrangement links TRBV29-1 to TRBJ1-1, with TRBD1 as a possible D gene (5 bases). V gave up 6 bases and J gave up 1 base, with 12 bases separating them. CDR1 and CDR2 (germline): SQVTM, ANQGSEA. CDR3 length: 13 residues. The CDR3 nucleotides are TGCAGCGTGCAAACAGGCCCGAACACTGAAGCTTTCTTT. Amino acid sequence: CSVQTGPNTEAFF.

This clone was detected a few times. The chain employs TRBV9 and TRBJ2-7, with 9 bases that match TRBD2. CDR3 size: 15 residues. Trimming removed 3 bases from V and 3 bases from J; junction bases left unmatched: 7. Germline CDR1 SGDLS, CDR2 YYNGEE. CDR3 sequence (DNA): TGTGCCAGCAGCGAGTCGACTAGCGGAGACTACGAGCAGTACTTC. Its protein product is CASSESTSGDYEQYF.

This clone was picked up a small number of times. V is TRBV10-3 and J is TRBJ1-1; D gene uncertain. V lost 4 bases and J lost 4, with 13 bases in between. The CDR3 has 14 amino acids. Looked up from germline, CDR1 is ENHRY and CDR2 is SYGVKD. The CDR3 DNA sequence: TGTGCCATCAGTGTCCCCGGAGGAGGCACTGAAGCTTTCTTT. It specifies CAISVPGGGTEAFF.

This rearrangement joins TRBV28 to TRBJ2-3; 8 positions agree with TRBD2. Trimming cost V 5 bases and J 4 bases; bases outside gene matches: 11. The CDR3 loop spans 16 amino acids. Germline V gene sequence: CDR1 MDHEN, CDR2 SYDVKM. The chain's CDR3 is CASSDGGEDGADTQYF. CDR3 bases: TGTGCCAGCAGTGACGGGGGGGAGGACGGTGCAGATACGCAGTATTTT.

In its sample, this clone was seen a few times. V gene TRBV7-2 combines with J gene TRBJ2-5; 10 bases line up with TRBD2. The CDR3 is made up of 17 amino acids. Germline V gene data show CDR1 as SGHTA and CDR2 as FQGNSA. Germline trimming cut 1 base from V and 3 bases from J; bases unmatched to any gene: 8. The CDR3 nucleotides read TGTGCCAGCAGCTTAGGCTTACTAGCGGGACGGGAAGAGACCCAGTACTTC. Translation: CASSLGLLAGREETQYF.

This clone was detected only a few times. This sequence joins TRBV27 and TRBJ1-5; tentative D call: TRBD1 (6 bases). V lost 4 bases and J 6 bases, leaving 16 bases between the germline ends. This CDR3 spans 15 amino acids. Germline V gene lookup returns CDR1 MNHEY and CDR2 SMNVEV (reference sequence). CDR3 protein: CASSSRTEGSQPQHF. The CDR3 bases are TGTGCCAGCAGTTCCAGGACAGAGGGAAGTCAGCCCCAGCATTTT.

V gene TRBV28 combines with J gene TRBJ2-5, with D hard to call. The CDR3 totals 14 residues. V was clipped by 2 bases and J by 1 base, with 8 bases between them. Per germline, CDR1 MDHEN and CDR2 SYDVKM. The CDR3 loop reads CASSLARIQETQYF. The CDR3 coding sequence is TGTGCCAGCAGTTTAGCAAGGATCCAAGAGACCCAGTACTTC. Full variable domain (missing parts from reference TRBV28 and TRBJ2-5): DVKVTQSSRYLVKRTGEKVFLECVQDMDHENMFWYRQDPGLGLRLIYFSYDVKMKEKGDIPEGYSVSREKKERFSLILESASTNQTSMYLCASSLARIQETQYFGPGTRLLVL.

The chain joins TRBV10-3 to TRBJ2-7, with 10 bases fitting TRBD1. Germline loops: CDR1 ENHRY, CDR2 SYGVKD. V shed 0 bases, J shed 3 bases, and the junction held 2 bases outside the gene matches. This CDR3 has 15 residues. The CDR3 DNA reads TGTGCCATCAGTGAGTCCCGGGACAGGGGCTACGAGCAGTACTTC. Translating gives CAISESRDRGYEQYF.